This T cell receptor beta chain was observed in a study of T cells after yellow fever vaccination. Study observations and caveats: A weaker secondary response peaked on day 5, the primary on day 15. Among primary-vaccination clones, most reappeared after the booster, at roughly 95% for CD4 and roughly 90% for CD8. Only a small proportion of the clonotypes turned up in both the CD4 and the CD8 compartments, likely arising from convergent recombination.

The authors made TCR cDNA by 5'RACE template switching, adding a universal primer site and UMIs. TCRdb re-analysed the 5' RACE reads in MiXCR, keeping a single row per CDR3 protein. The repertoire includes fewer than 400,000 distinct CDR3 sequences, about 11% of them detected once, and approximately 3% sits in the top ten. A few counts support this clonotype. Its target is unknown. An end of the junction differs from the germline gene, which may be a read error. Looked up from germline, CDR1 is SSHAT and CDR2 is FNYEAQ (reference sequence). The CDR3 covers 12 residues. The chain joins TRBV7-7 to TRBJ2-2; maybe TRBD2 (6 bases). This TCR was recovered from a man between 18 and 35 years old who received the YFV17D yellow fever vaccine. The specimen was CD4+ T cells sorted from PBMCs, collected 45 days after the yellow fever booster vaccination. CDR3 DNA sequence: TGTGCTAGCAGCGTCGGAGGGGGGGAGCTGTTTTTT. This codes for CASSVGGGELFF. Full variable domain (missing parts from reference TRBV7-7 and TRBJ2-2): GAGVSQSPRYKVTKRGQDVTLRCDPISSHATLYWYQQALGQGPEFLTYFNYEAQPDKSGLPSDRFSAERPEGSISTLTIQRTEQRDSAMYRCASSVGGGELFFGEGSRLTVL.